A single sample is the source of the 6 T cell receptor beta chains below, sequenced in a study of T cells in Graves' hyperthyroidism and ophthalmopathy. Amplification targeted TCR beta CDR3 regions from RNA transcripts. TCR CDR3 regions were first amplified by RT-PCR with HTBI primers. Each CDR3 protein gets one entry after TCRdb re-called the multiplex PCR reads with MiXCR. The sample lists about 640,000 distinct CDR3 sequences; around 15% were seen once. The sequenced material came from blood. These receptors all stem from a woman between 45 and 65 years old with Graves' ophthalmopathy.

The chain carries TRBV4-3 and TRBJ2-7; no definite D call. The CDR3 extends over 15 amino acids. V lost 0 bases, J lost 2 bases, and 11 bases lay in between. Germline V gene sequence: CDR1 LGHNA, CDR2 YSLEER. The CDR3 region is CASSQEDASTYEQYF. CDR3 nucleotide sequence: TGCGCCAGCAGCCAAGAGGACGCTTCAACCTACGAGCAGTACTTC.

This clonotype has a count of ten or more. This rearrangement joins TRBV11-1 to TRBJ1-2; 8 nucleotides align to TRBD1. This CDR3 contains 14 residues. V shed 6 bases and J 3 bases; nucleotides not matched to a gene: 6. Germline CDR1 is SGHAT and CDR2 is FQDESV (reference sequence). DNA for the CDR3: TGTGCCAGCAGTTTCAGGGGGCGCGACTATGGCTACACCTTC. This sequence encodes CASSFRGRDYGYTF.

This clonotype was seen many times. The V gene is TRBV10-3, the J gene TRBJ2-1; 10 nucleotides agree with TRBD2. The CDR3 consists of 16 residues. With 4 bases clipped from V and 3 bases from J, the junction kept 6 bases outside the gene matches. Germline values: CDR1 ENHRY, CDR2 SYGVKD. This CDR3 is CAISASSGRDYNEQFF. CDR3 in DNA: TGTGCCATCAGTGCATCAAGCGGGAGGGACTACAATGAGCAGTTCTTC.

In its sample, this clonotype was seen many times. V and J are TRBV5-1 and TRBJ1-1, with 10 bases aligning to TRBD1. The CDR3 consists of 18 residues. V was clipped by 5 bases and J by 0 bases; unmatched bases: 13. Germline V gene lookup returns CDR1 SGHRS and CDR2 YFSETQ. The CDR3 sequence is CASSPGTGAWGVNTEAFF. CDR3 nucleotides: TGCGCCAGCAGTCCCGGGACAGGGGCTTGGGGTGTGAACACTGAAGCTTTCTTT.

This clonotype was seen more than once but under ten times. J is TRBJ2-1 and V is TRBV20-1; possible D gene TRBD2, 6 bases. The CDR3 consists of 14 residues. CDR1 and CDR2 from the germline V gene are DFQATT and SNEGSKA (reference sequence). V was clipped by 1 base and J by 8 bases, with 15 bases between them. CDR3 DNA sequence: TGCAGTGCTAGAGGAGGACTACCCACGGATGAGCAGTTCTTC. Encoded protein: CSARGGLPTDEQFF.

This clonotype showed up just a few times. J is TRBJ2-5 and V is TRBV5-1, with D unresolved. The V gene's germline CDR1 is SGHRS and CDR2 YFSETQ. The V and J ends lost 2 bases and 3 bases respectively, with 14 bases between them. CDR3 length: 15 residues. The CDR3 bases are TGCGCCAGCAGCTTCCGCGACGTTAGAGAAGAGACCCAGTACTTC. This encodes CASSFRDVREETQYF.